The TCR beta chain under discussion was sequenced for a study of T cell responses to AZD1222 COVID-19 vaccine. In the case of this clone: Antigen: not known. This same CDR3 is encoded by further DNA sequences in the sample.

V was trimmed by 4 bases and J by 4 bases, leaving 11 bases between them. CDR3 length: 13 residues. Per the germline V gene, CDR1 is SGDLS and CDR2 is YYNGEE. Study-wide points: Donors skewed white British and female; clonal diversity was possibly underestimated.

TCRdb's copy holds only in-frame clones and misses some; the assay was immunoSEQ multiplex PCR. The data contain around 130,000 clones, 89% of them singletons. This TCR was sampled from an adult who received the AZD1222 COVID-19 vaccine. The source was peripheral blood, collected 28 days after the second AZD1222 dose. The chain employs TRBV9 and TRBJ1-1; maybe TRBD1 (5 bases). The CDR3 is CASSPGGRTEAFF. CDR3 nucleotide sequence: TGTGCCAGCAGCCCTGGGGGTCGCACTGAAGCTTTCTTT. The full variable domain, with the rest looked up from reference TRBV9 and TRBJ1-1, is DSGVTQTPKHLITATGQRVTLRCSPRSGDLSVYWYQQSLDQGLQFLIQYYNGEERAKGNILERFSAQQFPDLHSELNLSSLELGDSALYFCASSPGGRTEAFFGQGTRLTVV.